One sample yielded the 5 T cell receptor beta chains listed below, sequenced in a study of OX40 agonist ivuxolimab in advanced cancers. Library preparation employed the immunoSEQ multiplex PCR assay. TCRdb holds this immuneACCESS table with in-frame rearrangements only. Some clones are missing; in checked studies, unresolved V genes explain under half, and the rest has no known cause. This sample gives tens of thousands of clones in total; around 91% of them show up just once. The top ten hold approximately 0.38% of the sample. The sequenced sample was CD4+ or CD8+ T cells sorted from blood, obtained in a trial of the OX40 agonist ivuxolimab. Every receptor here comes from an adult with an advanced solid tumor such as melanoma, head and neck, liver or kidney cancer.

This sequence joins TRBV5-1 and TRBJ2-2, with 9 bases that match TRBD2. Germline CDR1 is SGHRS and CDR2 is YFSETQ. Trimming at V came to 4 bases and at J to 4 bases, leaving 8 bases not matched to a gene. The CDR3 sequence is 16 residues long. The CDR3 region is CASSLGVAGATGELFF. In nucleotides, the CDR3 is TGCGCCAGCAGCCTCGGGGTAGCGGGAGCCACCGGGGAGCTGTTTTTT.

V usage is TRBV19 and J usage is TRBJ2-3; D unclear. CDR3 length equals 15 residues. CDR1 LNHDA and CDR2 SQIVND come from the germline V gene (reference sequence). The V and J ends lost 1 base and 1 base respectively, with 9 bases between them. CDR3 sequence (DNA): TGTGCCAGTAGTATAGGATCTACTGGCACAGATACGCAGTATTTT. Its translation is CASSIGSTGTDTQYF.

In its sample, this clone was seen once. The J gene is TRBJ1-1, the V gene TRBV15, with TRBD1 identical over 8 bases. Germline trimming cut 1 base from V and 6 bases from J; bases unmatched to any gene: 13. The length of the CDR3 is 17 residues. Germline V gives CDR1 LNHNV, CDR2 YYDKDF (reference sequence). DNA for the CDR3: TGTGCCACCAGCAGAGCTCGAACCGGACAGGGAGGATCTGAAGCTTTCTTT. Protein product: CATSRARTGQGGSEAFF.

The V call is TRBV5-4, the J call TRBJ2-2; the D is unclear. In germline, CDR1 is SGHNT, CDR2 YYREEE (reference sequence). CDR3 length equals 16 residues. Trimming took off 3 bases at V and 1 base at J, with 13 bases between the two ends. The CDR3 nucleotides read TGTGCCAGCAGCTCCCAAGGTACTCGGAACACCGGGGAGCTGTTTTTT. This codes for CASSSQGTRNTGELFF.

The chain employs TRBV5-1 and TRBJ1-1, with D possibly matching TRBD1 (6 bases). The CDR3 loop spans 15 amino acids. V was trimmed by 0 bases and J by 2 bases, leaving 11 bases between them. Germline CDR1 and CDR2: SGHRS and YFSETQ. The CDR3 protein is CASSLDGGLNTEAFF. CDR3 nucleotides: TGCGCCAGCAGCTTGGATGGGGGGCTAAACACTGAAGCTTTCTTT.